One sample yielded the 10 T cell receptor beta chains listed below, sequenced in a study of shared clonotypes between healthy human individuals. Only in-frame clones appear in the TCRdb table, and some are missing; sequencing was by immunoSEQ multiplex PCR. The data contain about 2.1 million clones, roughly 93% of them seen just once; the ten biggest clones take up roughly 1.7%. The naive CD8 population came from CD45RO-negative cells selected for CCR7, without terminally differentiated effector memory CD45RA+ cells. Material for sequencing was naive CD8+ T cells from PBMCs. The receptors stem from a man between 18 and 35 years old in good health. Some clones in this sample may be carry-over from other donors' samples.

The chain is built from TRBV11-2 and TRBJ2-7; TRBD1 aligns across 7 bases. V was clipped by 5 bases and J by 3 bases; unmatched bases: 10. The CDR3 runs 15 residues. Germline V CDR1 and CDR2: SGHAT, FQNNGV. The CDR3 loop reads CASSLARGPNYEQYF. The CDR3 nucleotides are TGTGCCAGCAGCCTCGCGAGGGGGCCGAACTACGAGCAGTACTTC.

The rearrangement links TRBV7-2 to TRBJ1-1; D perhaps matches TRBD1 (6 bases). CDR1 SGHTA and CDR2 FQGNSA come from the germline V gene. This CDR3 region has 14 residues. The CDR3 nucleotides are TGTGCGACCAATATCGGGGGGCTTAACACTGAAGCTTTCTTT. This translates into CATNIGGLNTEAFF.

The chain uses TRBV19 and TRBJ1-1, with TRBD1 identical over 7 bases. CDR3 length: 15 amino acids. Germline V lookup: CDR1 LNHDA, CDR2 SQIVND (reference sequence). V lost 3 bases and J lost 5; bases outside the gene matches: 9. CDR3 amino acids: CASSIKGTVSTEAFF. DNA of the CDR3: TGTGCCAGTAGTATTAAGGGGACAGTTTCTACTGAAGCTTTCTTT. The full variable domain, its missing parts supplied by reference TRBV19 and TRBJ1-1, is DGGITQSPKYLFRKEGQNVTLSCEQNLNHDAMYWYRQDPGQGLRLIYYSQIVNDFQKGDIAEGYSVSREKKESFPLTVTSAQKNPTAFYLCASSIKGTVSTEAFFGQGTRLTVV.

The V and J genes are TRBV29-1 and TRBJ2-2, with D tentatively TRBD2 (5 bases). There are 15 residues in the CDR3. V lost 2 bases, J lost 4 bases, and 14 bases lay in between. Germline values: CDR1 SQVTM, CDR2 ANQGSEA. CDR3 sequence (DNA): TGCAGCGTTGAAAGGTCCACGAGGGCCACCGGGGAGCTGTTTTTT. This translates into CSVERSTRATGELFF.

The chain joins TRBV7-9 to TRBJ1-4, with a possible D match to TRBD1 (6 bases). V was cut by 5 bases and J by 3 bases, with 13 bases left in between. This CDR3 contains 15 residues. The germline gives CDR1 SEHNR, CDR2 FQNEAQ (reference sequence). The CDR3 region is CASSRLDSPNEKLFF. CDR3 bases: TGTGCCAGCAGCCGTCTGGACAGCCCTAATGAAAAACTGTTTTTT.

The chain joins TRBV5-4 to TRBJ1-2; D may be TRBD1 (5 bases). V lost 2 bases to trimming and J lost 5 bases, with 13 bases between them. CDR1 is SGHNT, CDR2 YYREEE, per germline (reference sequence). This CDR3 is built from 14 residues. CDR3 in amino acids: CASSLRQTAYGYTF. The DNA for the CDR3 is TGTGCCAGCAGCTTACGACAGACGGCGTATGGCTACACCTTC.

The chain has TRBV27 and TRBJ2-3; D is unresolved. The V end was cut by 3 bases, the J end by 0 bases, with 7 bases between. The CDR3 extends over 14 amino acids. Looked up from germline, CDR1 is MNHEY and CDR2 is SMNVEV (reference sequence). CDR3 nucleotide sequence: TGTGCCAGCAGTTTTACAGTTAGCACAGATACGCAGTATTTT. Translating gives CASSFTVSTDTQYF.

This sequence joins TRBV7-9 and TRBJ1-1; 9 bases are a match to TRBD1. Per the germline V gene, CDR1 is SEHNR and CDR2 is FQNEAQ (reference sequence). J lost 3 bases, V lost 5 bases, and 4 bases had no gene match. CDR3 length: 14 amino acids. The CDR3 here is CASSQDRGYTEAFF. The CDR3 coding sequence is TGTGCCAGCAGCCAAGACAGGGGGTACACTGAAGCTTTCTTT.

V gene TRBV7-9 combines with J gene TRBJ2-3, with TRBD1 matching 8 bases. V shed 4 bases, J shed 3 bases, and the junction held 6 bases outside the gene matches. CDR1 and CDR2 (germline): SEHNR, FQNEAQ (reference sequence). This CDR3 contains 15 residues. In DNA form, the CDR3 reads TGTGCCAGCAGCTCGGCGGACAGGGCGACAGATACGCAGTATTTT. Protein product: CASSSADRATDTQYF.

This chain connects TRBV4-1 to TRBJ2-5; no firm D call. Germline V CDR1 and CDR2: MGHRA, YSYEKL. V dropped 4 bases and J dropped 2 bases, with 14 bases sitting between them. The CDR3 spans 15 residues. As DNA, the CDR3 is TGCGCCAGCAGCCTCGGACCCAATGGGCAAGAGACCCAGTACTTC. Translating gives CASSLGPNGQETQYF.